Included here is one T cell receptor (beta chain) sequence, with context. Antigen specificity is unknown. Method: immunoSEQ multiplex PCR; TCRdb's copy keeps in-frame clones and lacks some. The sample includes under 650,000 clones, about 96% of them seen just once. The CDR3 has 13 residues. Germline CDR1 is MGHDK and CDR2 is SYGVNS. Trimming stripped 5 bases from V and 3 bases from J, with 10 bases between. The data stem from a study of shared clonotypes between healthy human individuals. Broader study findings: Clonotypes which were not shared had lower generation probabilities than clonotypes that all four donors shared.

The sequencing input was naive CD4+ T cells sorted from blood. Described subset: CD45RA+ positively selected. The sequence derives from a woman aged 30 to 39 in good health. The chain carries TRBV25-1 and TRBJ1-1; D is unclear. The DNA for the CDR3 is TGTGCCAGCAGTCGGGAAGGAGACACTGAAGCTTTCTTT. This codes for CASSREGDTEAFF.